Listed below are T cell receptor beta chains from one sample, sequenced in a study of Ad26.COV2.S vaccination and SARS-CoV-2 variants. Some clones are missing from TCRdb's copy, which holds only in-frame ones; the method was immunoSEQ multiplex PCR. The table records 300,000 to 400,000 clones, roughly 86% of them present only once. This specimen consisted of peripheral blood, obtained in a trial of Ad26.COV2.S vaccine versus placebo. The receptors come from a person between 18 and 65 years old who received the Ad26.COV2.S COVID-19 vaccine or a placebo. Both conserved end residues are part of each CDR3. Each record gives: D gene, V gene, J gene, clone size, CDR3 protein, CDR3 DNA. The D gene is left open where the match is weak. The size entry is marked missing in some rows and otherwise reads once, few, many or a size class.

D gene: NA; V gene: TRBV30; J gene: TRBJ1-2; clone size: NA; CDR3 protein: CAWSEESTYGYTF; CDR3 DNA: TGTGCCTGGAGTGAGGAATCCACCTATGGCTACACCTTC
D gene: TRBD1; V gene: TRBV13; J gene: TRBJ1-2; clone size: NA; CDR3 protein: CASRGDRGGYTF; CDR3 DNA: TGTGCCAGCAGGGGGGACAGGGGCGGCTACACCTTC
D gene: TRBD1; V gene: TRBV5-1; J gene: TRBJ2-2; clone size: NA; CDR3 protein: CASKGTGQGTGELFF; CDR3 DNA: TGCGCCAGCAAAGGGACGGGACAGGGGACCGGGGAGCTGTTTTTT
D gene: NA; V gene: TRBV6-4; J gene: TRBJ2-3; clone size: once; CDR3 protein: CASSEETSTDTQYF; CDR3 DNA: TGTGCCAGCAGTGAGGAAACTAGCACAGATACGCAGTATTTT
D gene: NA; V gene: TRBV3-1/TRBV3-2; J gene: TRBJ1-2; clone size: NA; CDR3 protein: CASSQDLLGYTF; CDR3 DNA: TGTGCCAGCAGCCAAGATCTGTTAGGCTACACCTTC
D gene: NA; V gene: TRBV5-1; J gene: TRBJ1-3; clone size: NA; CDR3 protein: CASSLEGSGNTIYF; CDR3 DNA: TGCGCCAGCAGCTTGGAAGGGTCTGGAAACACCATATATTTT
D gene: NA; V gene: TRBV9; J gene: TRBJ2-5; clone size: NA; CDR3 protein: CASSVGPEETQYF; CDR3 DNA: TGTGCCAGCAGCGTCGGACCAGAGGAGACCCAGTACTTC
D gene: NA; V gene: TRBV15; J gene: TRBJ1-3; clone size: NA; CDR3 protein: CATSRGRESLSGNTIYF; CDR3 DNA: TGTGCCACCAGCAGAGGTAGGGAATCTCTGTCTGGAAACACCATATATTTT
D gene: TRBD1; V gene: TRBV7-9; J gene: TRBJ1-2; clone size: once; CDR3 protein: CASSRTGDRGYGYTF; CDR3 DNA: TGTGCCAGCAGCCGAACAGGGGACCGGGGCTATGGCTACACCTTC
D gene: NA; V gene: TRBV5-6; J gene: TRBJ1-2; clone size: NA; CDR3 protein: CASIRPGSYGYTF; CDR3 DNA: TGTGCCAGCATCCGCCCTGGAAGCTATGGCTACACCTTC
D gene: TRBD1; V gene: TRBV7-2; J gene: TRBJ2-7; clone size: NA; CDR3 protein: CASSFGTGLYEQYF; CDR3 DNA: TGTGCCAGCAGCTTCGGGACAGGGCTCTACGAGCAGTACTTC
D gene: NA; V gene: TRBV12-3/TRBV12-4; J gene: TRBJ1-1; clone size: NA; CDR3 protein: CASTQKGTEAFF; CDR3 DNA: TGTGCCAGCACTCAGAAGGGCACTGAAGCTTTCTTT
D gene: NA; V gene: TRBV6-5; J gene: TRBJ2-2; clone size: once; CDR3 protein: CASKRAGELFF; CDR3 DNA: TGTGCCAGCAAAAGGGCCGGGGAGCTGTTTTTT
D gene: TRBD2; V gene: TRBV7-2; J gene: TRBJ2-7; clone size: NA; CDR3 protein: CASSLQRGGAYEQYF; CDR3 DNA: TGTGCCAGCAGCTTACAGCGGGGGGGCGCCTACGAGCAGTACTTC
D gene: NA; V gene: TRBV6-1; J gene: TRBJ1-6; clone size: NA; CDR3 protein: CASSEVPGYNSPLHF; CDR3 DNA: TGTGCCAGCAGTGAAGTGCCGGGCTATAATTCACCCCTCCACTTT
D gene: NA; V gene: TRBV19; J gene: TRBJ1-1; clone size: once; CDR3 protein: CASSLLSGRGNTEAFF; CDR3 DNA: TGTGCCAGTAGTCTACTCTCGGGTCGCGGAAACACTGAAGCTTTCTTT
D gene: NA; V gene: TRBV10-2; J gene: TRBJ2-3; clone size: once; CDR3 protein: CASSALTDTQYF; CDR3 DNA: TGCGCCAGCAGCGCCCTCACAGATACGCAGTATTTT
D gene: TRBD2; V gene: TRBV7-2; J gene: TRBJ2-1; clone size: NA; CDR3 protein: CASSYTSGEYNEQFF; CDR3 DNA: TGTGCCAGCAGCTATACTAGCGGGGAGTACAATGAGCAGTTCTTC
D gene: TRBD2; V gene: TRBV5-5; J gene: TRBJ2-2; clone size: NA; CDR3 protein: CASSRGVGTGELFF; CDR3 DNA: TGTGCCAGCTCCCGGGGGGTTGGAACCGGGGAGCTGTTTTTT
D gene: NA; V gene: TRBV12-3/TRBV12-4; J gene: TRBJ1-1; clone size: NA; CDR3 protein: CASSLEGNTEAFF; CDR3 DNA: TGTGCCAGCAGTTTAGAGGGAAACACTGAAGCTTTCTTT
D gene: NA; V gene: TRBV18; J gene: TRBJ2-1; clone size: NA; CDR3 protein: CASSPEGEQFF; CDR3 DNA: TGTGCCAGCTCACCAGAGGGTGAGCAGTTCTTC
D gene: NA; V gene: TRBV4-3; J gene: TRBJ1-3; clone size: many; CDR3 protein: CASSQDWGTGWGNTIYF; CDR3 DNA: TGCGCCAGCAGCCAAGACTGGGGAACAGGGTGGGGAAACACCATATATTTT
D gene: NA; V gene: TRBV10-3; J gene: TRBJ1-2; clone size: NA; CDR3 protein: CAISESEKYGYTF; CDR3 DNA: TGTGCCATCAGTGAGTCGGAGAAATATGGCTACACCTTC
D gene: NA; V gene: TRBV7-3; J gene: TRBJ2-3; clone size: NA; CDR3 protein: CASSLGASTDTQYF; CDR3 DNA: TGTGCCAGCAGCTTAGGAGCTAGCACAGATACGCAGTATTTT
D gene: NA; V gene: TRBV3-1/TRBV3-2; J gene: TRBJ1-4; clone size: few; CDR3 protein: CASSRGGGGEKLFF; CDR3 DNA: TGTGCCAGCAGCCGGGGAGGGGGAGGTGAAAAACTGTTTTTT
D gene: TRBD1; V gene: TRBV5-4; J gene: TRBJ1-2; clone size: NA; CDR3 protein: CASSSQSRGPDGYTF; CDR3 DNA: TGTGCCAGCAGCTCGCAGAGCAGGGGGCCGGACGGCTACACCTTC
D gene: NA; V gene: TRBV10-2; J gene: TRBJ2-1; clone size: NA; CDR3 protein: CASRTASYNEQFF; CDR3 DNA: TGCGCCAGCAGGACCGCCTCGTACAATGAGCAGTTCTTC
D gene: NA; V gene: TRBV7-3; J gene: TRBJ1-1; clone size: few; CDR3 protein: CASSLTQVLNTEAFF; CDR3 DNA: TGTGCCAGCAGCTTAACGCAGGTATTGAACACTGAAGCTTTCTTT
D gene: NA; V gene: TRBV7-2; J gene: TRBJ1-2; clone size: once; CDR3 protein: CASSQRVGREGYTF; CDR3 DNA: TGTGCCAGCAGCCAGAGAGTAGGACGGGAAGGCTACACCTTC
D gene: NA; V gene: TRBV15; J gene: TRBJ2-2; clone size: once; CDR3 protein: CATSRDLLARELFF; CDR3 DNA: TGTGCCACCAGCAGAGATCTCCTAGCGAGGGAGCTGTTTTTT
D gene: NA; V gene: TRBV18; J gene: TRBJ1-1; clone size: NA; CDR3 protein: CASSQTGMNTEAFF; CDR3 DNA: TGTGCCAGCTCACAGACGGGCATGAACACTGAAGCTTTCTTT
D gene: NA; V gene: TRBV30; J gene: TRBJ2-7; clone size: NA; CDR3 protein: CAWRRGPYEQYF; CDR3 DNA: TGTGCCTGGAGGCGGGGTCCCTACGAGCAGTACTTC
D gene: NA; V gene: TRBV7-9; J gene: TRBJ1-1; clone size: NA; CDR3 protein: CASSLAPWWQQNTEAFF; CDR3 DNA: TGTGCCAGCAGCTTAGCTCCGTGGTGGCAGCAGAACACTGAAGCTTTCTTT
D gene: NA; V gene: TRBV4-3; J gene: TRBJ1-6; clone size: NA; CDR3 protein: CASREAGGGYNSPLHF; CDR3 DNA: TGCGCCAGCAGGGAAGCCGGGGGGGGATATAATTCACCCCTCCACTTT
D gene: NA; V gene: TRBV18; J gene: TRBJ1-3; clone size: once; CDR3 protein: CASSPLGTPAGNTIYF; CDR3 DNA: TGTGCCAGCTCACCACTGGGGACCCCTGCTGGAAACACCATATATTTT
D gene: TRBD2; V gene: TRBV6-6; J gene: TRBJ2-7; clone size: once; CDR3 protein: CASSYRPGGSEQYF; CDR3 DNA: TGTGCCAGCAGTTACCGGCCCGGGGGGAGCGAGCAGTACTTC
D gene: TRBD2; V gene: TRBV4-2; J gene: TRBJ2-6; clone size: many; CDR3 protein: CASSPGGTPSGANVLTF; CDR3 DNA: TGTGCCAGCAGCCCCGGGGGGACCCCCTCTGGGGCCAACGTCCTGACTTTC
D gene: NA; V gene: TRBV5-4; J gene: TRBJ1-1; clone size: NA; CDR3 protein: CASSSPREEGRVNTEAFF; CDR3 DNA: TGTGCCAGCAGCTCACCCCGCGAGGAGGGGAGGGTGAACACTGAAGCTTTCTTT
D gene: NA; V gene: TRBV6-2/TRBV6-3; J gene: TRBJ2-7; clone size: NA; CDR3 protein: CASSYSRLRTHEQYF; CDR3 DNA: TGTGCCAGCAGTTACTCGAGGCTGCGGACCCACGAGCAGTACTTC
D gene: NA; V gene: TRBV9; J gene: TRBJ1-3; clone size: NA; CDR3 protein: CASSVGTAGNTIYF; CDR3 DNA: TGTGCCAGCAGCGTAGGGACTGCTGGAAACACCATATATTTT
D gene: NA; V gene: TRBV9; J gene: TRBJ1-3; clone size: once; CDR3 protein: CASTETIRRETSGNTIYF; CDR3 DNA: TGTGCCAGCACCGAAACTATCCGCAGGGAAACTTCTGGAAACACCATATATTTT
D gene: NA; V gene: TRBV7-2; J gene: TRBJ2-5; clone size: NA; CDR3 protein: CASSLGASLRDTQYF; CDR3 DNA: TGTGCCAGCAGCTTAGGGGCAAGCTTAAGAGACACCCAGTACTTC
D gene: NA; V gene: TRBV6-2/TRBV6-3; J gene: TRBJ1-1; clone size: NA; CDR3 protein: CASSYSKVMNTEAFF; CDR3 DNA: TGTGCCAGCAGTTACTCGAAGGTGATGAACACTGAAGCTTTCTTT
D gene: TRBD2; V gene: TRBV13; J gene: TRBJ2-5; clone size: NA; CDR3 protein: CASSLGYSGPQETQYF; CDR3 DNA: TGTGCCAGCAGCTTAGGGTATAGCGGGCCCCAAGAGACCCAGTACTTC
D gene: NA; V gene: TRBV2; J gene: TRBJ1-6; clone size: few; CDR3 protein: CASSLRGGSNSPLHF; CDR3 DNA: TGTGCCAGCAGCCTCCGGGGAGGCTCTAATTCACCCCTCCACTTT
D gene: NA; V gene: TRBV11-3; J gene: TRBJ2-1; clone size: NA; CDR3 protein: CASSFGLTYNEQFF; CDR3 DNA: TGTGCCAGCAGCTTCGGACTAACCTACAATGAGCAGTTCTTC
D gene: NA; V gene: TRBV29-1; J gene: TRBJ1-2; clone size: NA; CDR3 protein: CSVGADYGYTF; CDR3 DNA: TGCAGCGTGGGGGCAGACTATGGCTACACCTTC
D gene: NA; V gene: TRBV10-1; J gene: TRBJ1-1; clone size: NA; CDR3 protein: CASSESRSMNTEAFF; CDR3 DNA: TGCGCCAGCAGTGAGTCGAGGAGCATGAACACTGAAGCTTTCTTT
D gene: TRBD1; V gene: TRBV18; J gene: TRBJ1-3; clone size: NA; CDR3 protein: CASSPGQVGGNTIYF; CDR3 DNA: TGTGCCAGCTCACCGGGACAGGTGGGAGGAAACACCATATATTTT
D gene: NA; V gene: TRBV7-9; J gene: TRBJ1-6; clone size: NA; CDR3 protein: CASSFIAAANSPLHF; CDR3 DNA: TGTGCCAGCAGCTTTATCGCAGCCGCTAATTCACCCCTCCACTTT
D gene: TRBD1; V gene: TRBV7-9; J gene: TRBJ2-7; clone size: NA; CDR3 protein: CASSPPGQGAGEQYF; CDR3 DNA: TGTGCCAGCAGCCCCCCCGGACAGGGGGCCGGCGAGCAGTACTTC